This is a list of T cell receptor beta chains from one sample in a study of early T cells in non-severe SARS-CoV-2 infection. MiXCR, run by TCRdb on the 5' RACE reads, gives a single entry per CDR3 protein. The sample holds 50,000 to 75,000 distinct CDR3 sequences; 5.9% are singletons and the top ten take about 3.4%. The source material was whole blood, sampled at baseline. The receptor source for this set is an adult who was a healthcare worker with PCR-confirmed SARS-CoV-2 infection or an uninfected control (not recorded which). Both conserved end residues are part of each CDR3. A D gene is named only where the DNA matches it firmly. A clone size is listed for some rows: how often the clone was seen (once, few, many), or a class if it is expanded.

V: TRBV10-3
size: -
J: TRBJ2-5
D: TRBD1
DNA: TGTGCCATCAGCTCACCAATGACAGGGAGAGAGACCCAGTACTTC
CDR3: CAISSPMTGRETQYF

V: TRBV29-1
size: -
J: TRBJ1-3
D: -
DNA: TGCAGCGTTGACCAGGGTCCTGGTGGAAACACCATATATTTT
CDR3: CSVDQGPGGNTIYF

V: TRBV12-3/TRBV12-4
size: -
J: TRBJ1-1
D: -
DNA: TGTGCCAGCAGCCCAGACCTAGTGGGGTTGAACACTGAAGCTTTCTTT
CDR3: CASSPDLVGLNTEAFF

V: TRBV28
size: many
J: TRBJ2-4
D: -
DNA: TGTGCCAGCAGTTTGCGAGGAAACATTCAGTACTTC
CDR3: CASSLRGNIQYF

V: TRBV7-9
size: many
J: TRBJ1-3
D: -
DNA: TGTGCCAGCAGTCTCTGGGACCCTGGAAACACCATATATTTT
CDR3: CASSLWDPGNTIYF

V: TRBV18
size: -
J: TRBJ1-1
D: -
DNA: TGTGCCAGCTCAGGGCGGGTCACTGAAGCTTTCTTT
CDR3: CASSGRVTEAFF

V: TRBV6-2/TRBV6-3
size: many
J: TRBJ1-5
D: -
DNA: TGTGCCAGCAGTTACGAGTACGGCAGCTCCTATAGCAATCAGCCCCAGCATTTT
CDR3: CASSYEYGSSYSNQPQHF

V: TRBV18
size: few
J: TRBJ2-3
D: TRBD2
DNA: TGTGCCAGCTCACCAAGACTAGCGGAAAACACAGATACGCAGTATTTT
CDR3: CASSPRLAENTDTQYF

V: TRBV13
size: few
J: TRBJ2-2
D: TRBD2
DNA: TGTGCCAGCAGCTTAGCGACGGGAGGAGGCACCGGGGAGCTGTTTTTT
CDR3: CASSLATGGGTGELFF

V: TRBV28
size: many
J: TRBJ1-5
D: -
DNA: TGTGCCAGCAGGAGGGCCGGGAGGATAACTCAGCCCCAGCATTTT
CDR3: CASRRAGRITQPQHF

V: TRBV10-3
size: many
J: TRBJ2-5
D: TRBD1
DNA: TGTGCCATCAGTGACTTCACGACAGGGAGCCAAGAGACCCAGTACTTC
CDR3: CAISDFTTGSQETQYF

V: TRBV18
size: many
J: TRBJ2-7
D: -
DNA: TGTGCCAGCTCACCAGGCGGAACGACCACCTACGAGCAGTACTTC
CDR3: CASSPGGTTTYEQYF

V: TRBV11-3
size: many
J: TRBJ2-7
D: -
DNA: TGTGCCAGCAGCTTAGATTCGGGGGCGAAGCAGTACTTC
CDR3: CASSLDSGAKQYF

V: TRBV27
size: many
J: TRBJ2-3
D: TRBD2
DNA: TGTGCCAGCAGTTGGACTAGCGGGGGATACACAGATACGCAGTATTTT
CDR3: CASSWTSGGYTDTQYF